This T cell receptor (beta chain) is from a study of cytomegalovirus exposure and HLA in healthy donors. The protocol was immunoSEQ multiplex PCR, while the TCRdb copy is restricted to in-frame clones and leaves out a portion. The data contain 110,000 to 150,000 clones, about nine tenths of them singletons. The sample was PBMCs. This clonotype was sampled from a woman aged 25 to 39 in good health and CMV-seropositive.

The CDR3 protein is CASSGLAGGENEQFF. In DNA form, the CDR3 reads TGTGCCAGCAGTGGACTAGCGGGAGGGGAGAATGAGCAGTTCTTC. V and J are TRBV6-5 and TRBJ2-1; 15 bases fit TRBD2. Germline lookup yields CDR1 MNHEY and CDR2 SVGAGI. Trimming removed 5 bases from V and 7 bases from J; junction bases left unmatched: 3. The CDR3 sequence is 15 residues long.